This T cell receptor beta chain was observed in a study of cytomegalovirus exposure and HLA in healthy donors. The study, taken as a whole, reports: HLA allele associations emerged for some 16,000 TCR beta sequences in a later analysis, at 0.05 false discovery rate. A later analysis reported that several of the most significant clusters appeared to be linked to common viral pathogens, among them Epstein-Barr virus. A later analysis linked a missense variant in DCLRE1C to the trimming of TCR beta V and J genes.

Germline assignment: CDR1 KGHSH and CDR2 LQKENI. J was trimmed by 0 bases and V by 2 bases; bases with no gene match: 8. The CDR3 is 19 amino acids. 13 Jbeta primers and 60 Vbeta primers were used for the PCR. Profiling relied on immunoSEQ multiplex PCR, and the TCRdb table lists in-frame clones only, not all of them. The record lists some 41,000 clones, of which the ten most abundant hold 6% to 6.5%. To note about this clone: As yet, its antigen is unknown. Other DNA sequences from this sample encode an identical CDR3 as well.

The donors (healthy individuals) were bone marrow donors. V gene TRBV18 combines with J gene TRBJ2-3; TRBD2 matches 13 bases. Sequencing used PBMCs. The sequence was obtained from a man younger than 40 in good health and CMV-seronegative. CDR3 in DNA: TGTGCCAGCTCACCATTCGGACTAGCGGGAGTCACTAGCACAGATACGCAGTATTTT. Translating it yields CASSPFGLAGVTSTDTQYF.